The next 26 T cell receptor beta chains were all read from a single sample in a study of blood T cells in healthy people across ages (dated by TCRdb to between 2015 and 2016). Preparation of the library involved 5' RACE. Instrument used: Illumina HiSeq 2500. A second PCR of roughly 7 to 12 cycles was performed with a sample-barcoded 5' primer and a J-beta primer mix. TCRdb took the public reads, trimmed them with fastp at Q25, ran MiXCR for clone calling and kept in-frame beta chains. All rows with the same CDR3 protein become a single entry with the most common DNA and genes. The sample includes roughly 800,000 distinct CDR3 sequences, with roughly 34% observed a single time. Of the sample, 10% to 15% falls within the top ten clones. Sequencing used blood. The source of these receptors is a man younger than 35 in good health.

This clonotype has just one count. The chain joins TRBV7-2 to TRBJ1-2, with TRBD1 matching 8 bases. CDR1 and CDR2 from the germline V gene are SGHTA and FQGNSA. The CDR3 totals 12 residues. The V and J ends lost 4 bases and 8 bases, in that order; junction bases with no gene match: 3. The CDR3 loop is CASSSGGGGYTF. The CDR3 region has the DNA TGTGCCAGCAGCTCAGGGGGCGGGGGCTACACCTTC.

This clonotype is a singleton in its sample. The CDR3 is CASSRASGNTEAFF. CDR3 DNA: TGTGCCAGCAGTCGGGCCTCGGGGAACACTGAAGCTTTCTTT. This chain links TRBV12-3 or TRBV12-4 with TRBJ1-1; D is undetermined. This CDR3 spans 14 amino acids. V lost 5 bases to trimming and J lost 1 base, with 11 bases between them.

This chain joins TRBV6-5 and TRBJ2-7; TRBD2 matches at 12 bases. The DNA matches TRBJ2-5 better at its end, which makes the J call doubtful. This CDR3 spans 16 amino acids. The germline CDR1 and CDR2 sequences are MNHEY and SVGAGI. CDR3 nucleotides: TGTGCCAGCAGTTCCCCACGGACTAGCGGGGTAGAGACCCAGTACTTC. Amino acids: CASSSPRTSGVETQYF.

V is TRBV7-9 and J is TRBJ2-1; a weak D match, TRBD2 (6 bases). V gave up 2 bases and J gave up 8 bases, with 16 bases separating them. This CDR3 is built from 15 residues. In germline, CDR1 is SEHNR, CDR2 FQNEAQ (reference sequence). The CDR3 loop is CASSLFGLPQDEQFF. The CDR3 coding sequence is TGTGCCAGCAGCTTATTTGGACTACCGCAGGATGAGCAGTTCTTC.

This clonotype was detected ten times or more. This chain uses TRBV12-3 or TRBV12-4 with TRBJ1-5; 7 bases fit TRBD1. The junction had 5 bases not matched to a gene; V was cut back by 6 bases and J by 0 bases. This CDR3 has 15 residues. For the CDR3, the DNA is TGTGCCAGCAGCCCGGGACAGCCTAGCAATCAGCCCCAGCATTTT. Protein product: CASSPGQPSNQPQHF.

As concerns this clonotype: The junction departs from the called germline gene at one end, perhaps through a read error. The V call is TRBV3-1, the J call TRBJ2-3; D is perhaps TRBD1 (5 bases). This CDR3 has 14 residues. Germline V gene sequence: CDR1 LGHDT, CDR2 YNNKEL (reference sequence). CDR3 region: CASSQRQGTGTQYF. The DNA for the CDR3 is TGTGCCAGCAGCCAACGTCAGGGAACAGGTACGCAGTATTTT.

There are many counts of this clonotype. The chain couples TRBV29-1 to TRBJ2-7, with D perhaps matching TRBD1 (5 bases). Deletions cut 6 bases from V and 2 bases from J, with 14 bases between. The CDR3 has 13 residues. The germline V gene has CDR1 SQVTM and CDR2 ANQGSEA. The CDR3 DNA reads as TGCAGCGTCCCTTCGACAGATACCTACGAGCAGTACTTC. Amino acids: CSVPSTDTYEQYF.

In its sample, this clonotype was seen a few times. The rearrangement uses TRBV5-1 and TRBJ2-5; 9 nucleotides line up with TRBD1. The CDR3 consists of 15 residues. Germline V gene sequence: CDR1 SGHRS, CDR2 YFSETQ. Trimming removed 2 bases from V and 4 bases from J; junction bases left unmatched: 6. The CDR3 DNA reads TGCGCCAGCAGCTTCGGGACAGGGAATGGAGAGACCCAGTACTTC. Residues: CASSFGTGNGETQYF.

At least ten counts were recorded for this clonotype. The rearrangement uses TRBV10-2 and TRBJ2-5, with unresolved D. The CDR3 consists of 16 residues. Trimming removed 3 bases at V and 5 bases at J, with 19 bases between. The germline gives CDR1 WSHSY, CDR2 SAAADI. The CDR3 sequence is CASSEERSEFEETQYF. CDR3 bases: TGCGCCAGCAGTGAAGAAAGGTCCGAGTTTGAGGAGACCCAGTACTTC.

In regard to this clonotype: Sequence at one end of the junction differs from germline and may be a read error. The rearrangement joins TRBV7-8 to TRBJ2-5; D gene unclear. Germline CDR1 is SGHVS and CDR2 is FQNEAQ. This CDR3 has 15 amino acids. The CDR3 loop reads CAGSSSTDGLETLYF. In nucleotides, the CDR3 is TGTGCCGGCAGCTCCAGCACGGACGGTTTGGAGACCCTGTACTTC.

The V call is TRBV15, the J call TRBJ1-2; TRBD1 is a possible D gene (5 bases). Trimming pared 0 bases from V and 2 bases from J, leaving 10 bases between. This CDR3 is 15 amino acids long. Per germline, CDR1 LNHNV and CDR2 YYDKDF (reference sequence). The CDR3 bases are TGTGCCACCAGCAGAGACGGAGGGGCGAACTATGGCTACACCTTC. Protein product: CATSRDGGANYGYTF. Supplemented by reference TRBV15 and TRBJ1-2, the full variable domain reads DAMVIQNPRYQVTQFGKPVTLSCSQTLNHNVMYWYQQKSSQAPKLLFHYYDKDFNNEADTPDNFQSRRPNTSFCFLDIRSPGLGDTAMYLCATSRDGGANYGYTFGSGTRLTVV.

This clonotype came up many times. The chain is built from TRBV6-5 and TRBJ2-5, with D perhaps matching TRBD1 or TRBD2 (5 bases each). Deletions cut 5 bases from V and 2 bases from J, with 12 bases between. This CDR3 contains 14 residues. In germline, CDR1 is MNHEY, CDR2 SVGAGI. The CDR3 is CASSDPGPQETQYF. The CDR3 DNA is TGTGCCAGCAGTGATCCGGGACCACAAGAGACCCAGTACTTC.

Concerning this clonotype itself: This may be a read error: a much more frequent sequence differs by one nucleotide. CDR3 amino acids: CASSGMDRDYGYTF. The CDR3 DNA is TGCGCCAGCAGCGGGATGGACAGAGACTATGGCTACACCTTC. The chain employs TRBV5-1 and TRBJ1-2; possible D gene TRBD1, 6 bases. V shed 4 bases and J shed 3 bases, with 13 bases lying between them. The CDR3 extends over 14 amino acids. Germline assignment: CDR1 SGHRS and CDR2 YFSETQ.

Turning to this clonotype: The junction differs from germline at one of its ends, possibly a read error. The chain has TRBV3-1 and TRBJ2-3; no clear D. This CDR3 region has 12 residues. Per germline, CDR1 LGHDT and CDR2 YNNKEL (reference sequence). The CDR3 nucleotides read TGTGCCGGCAGCCAAGGTCCAGATACGCAGTATTTT. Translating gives CAGSQGPDTQYF.

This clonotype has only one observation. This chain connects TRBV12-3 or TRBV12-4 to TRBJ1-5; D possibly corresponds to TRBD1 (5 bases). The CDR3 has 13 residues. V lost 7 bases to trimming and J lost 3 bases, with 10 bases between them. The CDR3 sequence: CASNDRPNQPQHF. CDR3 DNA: TGTGCCAGCAACGACAGACCCAATCAGCCCCAGCATTTT.

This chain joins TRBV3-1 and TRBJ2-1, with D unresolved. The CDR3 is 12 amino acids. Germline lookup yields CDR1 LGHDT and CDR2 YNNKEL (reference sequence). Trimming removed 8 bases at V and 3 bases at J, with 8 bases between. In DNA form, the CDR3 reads TGTGCCAGCGGCTACGGCTACAATGAGCAGTTCTTC. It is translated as CASGYGYNEQFF.

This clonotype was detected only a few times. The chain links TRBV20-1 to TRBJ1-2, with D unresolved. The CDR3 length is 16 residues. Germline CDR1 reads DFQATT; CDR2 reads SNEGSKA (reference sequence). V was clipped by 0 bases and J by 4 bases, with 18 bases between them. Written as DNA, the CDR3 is TGCAGTGCTAGAGATTTTCGGGCAGATACTGGCTATGGCTACACCTTC. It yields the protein CSARDFRADTGYGYTF.

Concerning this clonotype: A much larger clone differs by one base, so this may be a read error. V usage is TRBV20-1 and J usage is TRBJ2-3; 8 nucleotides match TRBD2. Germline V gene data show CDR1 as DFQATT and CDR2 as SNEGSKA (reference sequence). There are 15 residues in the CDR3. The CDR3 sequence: CSASTGGTRTDTQCF. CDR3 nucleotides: TGCAGTGCTAGCACGGGGGGGACCCGCACAGATACGCAGTGTTTT.

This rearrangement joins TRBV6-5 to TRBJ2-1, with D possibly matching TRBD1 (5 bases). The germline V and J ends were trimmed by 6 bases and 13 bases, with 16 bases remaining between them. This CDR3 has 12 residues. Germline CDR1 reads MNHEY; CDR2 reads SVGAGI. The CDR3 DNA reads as TGTGCCAGCAGCCAGGGCCCAGAGACCCAGTTCTTC. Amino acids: CASSQGPETQFF.

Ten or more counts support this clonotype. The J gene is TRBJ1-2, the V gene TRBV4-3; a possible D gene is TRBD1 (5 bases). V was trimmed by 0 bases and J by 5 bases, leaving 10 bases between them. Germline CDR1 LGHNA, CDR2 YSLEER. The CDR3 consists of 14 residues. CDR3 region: CASSQELRAYGYTF. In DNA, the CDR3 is TGCGCCAGCAGCCAAGAACTCAGGGCTTATGGCTACACCTTC.

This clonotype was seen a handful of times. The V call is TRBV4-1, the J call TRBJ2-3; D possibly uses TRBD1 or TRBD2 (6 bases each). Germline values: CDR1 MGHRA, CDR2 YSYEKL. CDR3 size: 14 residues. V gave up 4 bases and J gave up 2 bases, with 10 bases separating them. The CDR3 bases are TGCGCCAGCAGCCCTCGGGGGCCCACAGATACGCAGTATTTT. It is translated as CASSPRGPTDTQYF.

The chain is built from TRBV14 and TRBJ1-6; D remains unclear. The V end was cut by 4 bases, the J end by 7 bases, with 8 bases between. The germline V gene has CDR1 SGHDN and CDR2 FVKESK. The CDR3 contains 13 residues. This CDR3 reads CASSPVANSPLHF. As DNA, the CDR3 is TGTGCCAGCAGCCCAGTAGCGAATTCACCCCTCCACTTT.

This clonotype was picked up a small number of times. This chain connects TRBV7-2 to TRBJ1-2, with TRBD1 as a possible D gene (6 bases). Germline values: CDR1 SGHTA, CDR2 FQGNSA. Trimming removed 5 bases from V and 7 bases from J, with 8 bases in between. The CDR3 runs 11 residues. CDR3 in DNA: TGTGCCAGCAGCCACAGGGCTGGCTACACCTTC. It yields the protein CASSHRAGYTF.

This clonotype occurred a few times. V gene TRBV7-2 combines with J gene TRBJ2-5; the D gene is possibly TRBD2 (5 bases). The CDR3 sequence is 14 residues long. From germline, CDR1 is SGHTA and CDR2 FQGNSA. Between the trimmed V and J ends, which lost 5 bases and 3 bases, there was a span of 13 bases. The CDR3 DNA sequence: TGTGCCAGCAGCCAAGGCCGGGATAAAGAGACCCAGTACTTC. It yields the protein CASSQGRDKETQYF.

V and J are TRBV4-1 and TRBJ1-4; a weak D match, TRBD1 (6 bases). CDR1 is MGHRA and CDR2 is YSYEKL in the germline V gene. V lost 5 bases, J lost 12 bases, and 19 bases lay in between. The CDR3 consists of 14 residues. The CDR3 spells CASSIPGGPRELFF. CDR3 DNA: TGCGCCAGCAGCATCCCCGGGGGCCCCAGGGAACTGTTTTTT.

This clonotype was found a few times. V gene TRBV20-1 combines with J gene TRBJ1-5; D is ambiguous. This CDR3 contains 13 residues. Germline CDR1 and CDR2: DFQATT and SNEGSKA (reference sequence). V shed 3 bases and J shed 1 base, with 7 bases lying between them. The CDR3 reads CSARGSSNQPQHF. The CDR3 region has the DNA TGCAGTGCTAGGGGAAGCAGCAATCAGCCCCAGCATTTT.